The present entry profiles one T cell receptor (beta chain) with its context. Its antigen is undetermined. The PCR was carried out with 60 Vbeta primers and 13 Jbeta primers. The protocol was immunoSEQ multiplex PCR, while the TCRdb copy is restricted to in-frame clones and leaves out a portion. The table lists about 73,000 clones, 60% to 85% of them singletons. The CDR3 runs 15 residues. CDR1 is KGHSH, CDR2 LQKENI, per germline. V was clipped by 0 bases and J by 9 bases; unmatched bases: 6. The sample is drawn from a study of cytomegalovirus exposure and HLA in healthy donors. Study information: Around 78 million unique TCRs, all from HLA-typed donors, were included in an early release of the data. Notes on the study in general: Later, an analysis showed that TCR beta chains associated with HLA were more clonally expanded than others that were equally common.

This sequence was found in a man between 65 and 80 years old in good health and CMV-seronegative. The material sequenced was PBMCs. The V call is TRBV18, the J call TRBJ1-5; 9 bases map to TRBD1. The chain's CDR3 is CASSPPGQGGGPQHF. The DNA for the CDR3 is TGTGCCAGCTCACCACCGGGACAGGGAGGAGGGCCCCAGCATTTT.